The TCR beta chain under discussion was sequenced for a study of cytomegalovirus exposure and HLA in healthy donors. V lost 3 bases and J 11 bases, leaving 11 bases between the germline ends. This CDR3 spans 12 amino acids. CDR1 MNHNS and CDR2 SASEGT come from the germline V gene. This clone appeared a few times. Its antigen is undetermined. Study-level points and caveats: Later analysis revealed greater clonal expansion in HLA-associated TCR beta chains than in equally common others. The authors considered a cluster of highly shared sequence variants likely to be a sequencing artifact.

PCR primers comprised 60 Vbeta and 13 Jbeta primers. Profiling relied on immunoSEQ multiplex PCR, and the TCRdb table lists in-frame clones only, not all of them. The data show over 150,000 clones, about 72% seen once. Sample: PBMCs. The chain uses TRBV6-1 and TRBJ1-5; no clear D. The clonotype comes from a man in his sixties in good health and CMV-seronegative. CDR3 in amino acids: CASSERDRSQHF. In nucleotides, the CDR3 is TGTGCCAGCAGTGAGCGGGATAGGTCCCAGCATTTT.